This is a list of T cell receptor beta chains from one sample in a study of CD8 T cells in Susac syndrome. TCRdb used MiXCR to reprocess the immunoSEQ multiplex PCR reads, holding one entry per CDR3 protein. Of roughly 160,000 distinct CDR3 sequences in the sample, around 96% were seen once. The specimen was CD4+ T cells from PBMCs. These receptors were collected from a human donor in good health. CDR3s include the opening cysteine and the closing phenylalanine or tryptophan. D genes are given only for firm matches. Clone size is not always given. Where it is, it says once, few, many or a class for expanded clones.

J gene,D gene,clone size,V gene,CDR3 protein,CDR3 DNA
TRBJ2-5,TRBD2,.,TRBV6-2/TRBV6-3,CASDPRGGLGETQYF,TGTGCCAGCGATCCTCGGGGGGGCCTGGGAGAGACCCAGTACTTC
TRBJ1-1,.,.,TRBV4-2,CASSQGGSSEAFF,TGTGCCAGCAGCCAAGGAGGGAGTTCTGAAGCTTTCTTT
TRBJ1-4,.,.,TRBV30,CAWRDVGKLFF,TGTGCCTGGAGGGATGTGGGAAAACTGTTTTTT
TRBJ2-7,.,.,TRBV28,CASRTPMYEQYF,TGTGCCAGCAGAACCCCAATGTACGAGCAGTACTTC
TRBJ1-2,TRBD1,.,TRBV20-1,CSAKGTGGFGYTF,TGCAGTGCTAAAGGGACAGGGGGCTTTGGCTACACCTTC
TRBJ2-3,.,.,TRBV6-5,CASSYSDTQYF,TGTGCCAGCAGTTACTCTGATACGCAGTATTTT
TRBJ2-1,.,once,TRBV29-1,CSVRGAGPERFYNEQFF,TGCAGCGTACGTGGGGCAGGGCCCGAGCGGTTCTACAATGAGCAGTTCTTC
TRBJ2-7,.,.,TRBV7-2,CASSSPFLSYEQYF,TGTGCCAGCAGCTCCCCTTTTCTCTCCTACGAGCAGTACTTC
TRBJ2-3,.,once,TRBV20-1,CSARMEYTQYF,TGCAGTGCTAGGATGGAATATACGCAGTATTTT
TRBJ1-1,.,.,TRBV5-4,CASSLVGQNTEAFF,TGTGCCAGCAGCTTGGTAGGGCAGAACACTGAAGCTTTCTTT
TRBJ1-2,.,.,TRBV12-3/TRBV12-4,CASSGSVGGYTF,TGTGCCAGCAGTGGAAGTGTTGGTGGCTACACCTTC
TRBJ2-1,.,.,TRBV3-1,CASSPPSNEQFF,TGTGCCAGCAGCCCCCCAAGCAATGAGCAGTTCTTC
TRBJ1-1,.,.,TRBV5-1,CASSLRGGGGTEAFF,TGCGCCAGCAGCTTGCGCGGCGGGGGCGGGACTGAAGCTTTCTTT
TRBJ2-5,.,.,TRBV2,CASSELPGGETQYF,TGTGCCAGCAGTGAATTACCAGGAGGGGAGACCCAGTACTTC
TRBJ2-5,.,.,TRBV20-1,CSARGGAQGETQYF,TGCAGTGCTAGGGGGGGCGCCCAAGGGGAGACCCAGTACTTC
TRBJ1-2,.,.,TRBV2,CASKVGQIYGYTF,TGTGCCAGCAAGGTGGGGCAGATCTATGGCTACACCTTC
TRBJ1-6,.,.,TRBV6-5,CASRVQGGESPLHF,TGTGCCAGCAGGGTACAGGGAGGGGAATCACCCCTCCACTTT
TRBJ2-7,.,.,TRBV20-1,CSALRQATYEQYF,TGCAGTGCGCTGAGACAGGCCACCTACGAGCAGTACTTC
TRBJ2-1,.,.,TRBV30,CAWNQGSYNEQFF,TGTGCCTGGAACCAGGGCTCCTACAATGAGCAGTTCTTC
TRBJ2-5,.,.,TRBV20-1,CSAGNKETQYF,TGCAGTGCCGGAAACAAGGAGACCCAGTACTTC
TRBJ2-7,TRBD1,.,TRBV5-4,CASSRPGTGLGEQYF,TGTGCCAGCAGCCGTCCCGGGACAGGACTCGGGGAGCAGTACTTC
TRBJ1-2,.,.,TRBV18,CASSPQDGYTF,TGTGCCAGCTCACCACAGGACGGCTACACCTTC